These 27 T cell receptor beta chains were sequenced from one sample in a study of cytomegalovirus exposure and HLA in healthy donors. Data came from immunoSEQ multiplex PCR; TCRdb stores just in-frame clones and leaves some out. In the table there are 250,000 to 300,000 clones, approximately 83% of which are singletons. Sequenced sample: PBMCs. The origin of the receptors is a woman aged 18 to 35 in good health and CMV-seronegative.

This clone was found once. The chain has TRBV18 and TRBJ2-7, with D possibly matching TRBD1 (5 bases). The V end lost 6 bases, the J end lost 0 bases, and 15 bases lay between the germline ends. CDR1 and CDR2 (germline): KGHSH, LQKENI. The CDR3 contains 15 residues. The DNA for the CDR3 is TGTGCCAGCTCTCTTGACAGCTTACTCTCCTACGAGCAGTACTTC. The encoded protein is CASSLDSLLSYEQYF.

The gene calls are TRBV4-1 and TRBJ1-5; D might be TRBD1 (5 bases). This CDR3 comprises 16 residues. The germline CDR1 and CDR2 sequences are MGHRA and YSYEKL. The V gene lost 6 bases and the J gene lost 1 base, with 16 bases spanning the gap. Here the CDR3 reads CASRVMAGISNQPQHF. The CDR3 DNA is TGCGCCAGCAGAGTAATGGCAGGGATAAGCAATCAGCCCCAGCATTTT.

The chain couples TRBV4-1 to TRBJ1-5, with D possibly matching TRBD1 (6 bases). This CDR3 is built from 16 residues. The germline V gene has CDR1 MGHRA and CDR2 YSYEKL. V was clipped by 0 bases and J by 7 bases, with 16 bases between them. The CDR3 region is CASSQETAQGWQPQHF. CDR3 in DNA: TGCGCCAGCAGCCAAGAAACAGCGCAGGGGTGGCAGCCCCAGCATTTT.

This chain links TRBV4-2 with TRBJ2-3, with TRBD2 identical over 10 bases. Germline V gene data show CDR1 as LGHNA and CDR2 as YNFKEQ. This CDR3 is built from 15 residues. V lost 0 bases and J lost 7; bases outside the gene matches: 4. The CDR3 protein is CASSQESAGGYTQYF. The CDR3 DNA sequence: TGTGCCAGCAGCCAAGAATCAGCGGGAGGGTATACGCAGTATTTT.

The CDR3 here is CASSSNHLAGSDEQYF. The DNA of the CDR3 is TGTGCCAGCAGCTCCAACCATCTAGCGGGAAGCGACGAGCAGTACTTC. The chain uses TRBV7-9 and TRBJ2-7, with 9 nucleotides matching TRBD2. The germline V gene has CDR1 SEHNR and CDR2 FQNEAQ (reference sequence). Trimming cost V 4 bases and J 5 bases; bases outside gene matches: 12. CDR3 length: 16 residues.

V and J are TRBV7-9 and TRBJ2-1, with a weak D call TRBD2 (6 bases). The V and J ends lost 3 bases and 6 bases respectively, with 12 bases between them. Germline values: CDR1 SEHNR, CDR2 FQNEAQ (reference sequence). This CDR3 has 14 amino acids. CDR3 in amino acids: CASSLTEGGNEQFF. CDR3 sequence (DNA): TGTGCCAGCAGCTTGACGGAGGGAGGCAATGAGCAGTTCTTC.

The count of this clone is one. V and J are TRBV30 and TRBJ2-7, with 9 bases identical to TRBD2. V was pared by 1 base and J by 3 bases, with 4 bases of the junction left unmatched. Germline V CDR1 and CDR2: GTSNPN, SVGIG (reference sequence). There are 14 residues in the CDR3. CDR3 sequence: CAWSATSGVYEQYF. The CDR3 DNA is TGTGCCTGGAGTGCGACTAGCGGAGTCTACGAGCAGTACTTC.

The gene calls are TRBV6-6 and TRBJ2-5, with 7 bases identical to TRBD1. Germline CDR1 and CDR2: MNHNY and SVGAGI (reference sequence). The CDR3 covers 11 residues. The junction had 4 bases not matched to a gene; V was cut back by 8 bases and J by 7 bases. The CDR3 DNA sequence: TGTGCCAGCGGGACAGATCTGACCCAGTACTTC. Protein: CASGTDLTQYF.

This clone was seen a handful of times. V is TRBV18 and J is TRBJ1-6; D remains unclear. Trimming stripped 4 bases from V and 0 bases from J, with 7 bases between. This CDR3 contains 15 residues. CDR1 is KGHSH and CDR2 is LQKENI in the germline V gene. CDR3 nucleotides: TGTGCCAGCTCACAGGAGAGCTCCTATAATTCACCCCTCCACTTT. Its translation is CASSQESSYNSPLHF.

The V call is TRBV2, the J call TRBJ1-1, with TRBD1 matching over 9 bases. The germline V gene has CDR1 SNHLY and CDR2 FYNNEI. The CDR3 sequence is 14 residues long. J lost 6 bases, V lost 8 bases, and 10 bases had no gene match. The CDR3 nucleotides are TGTGCCAGCCTTAAACCGGGACAGGGCTCTGAAGCTTTCTTT. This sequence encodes CASLKPGQGSEAFF. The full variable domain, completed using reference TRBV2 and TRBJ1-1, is EPEVTQTPSHQVTQMGQEVILRCVPISNHLYFYWYRQILGQKVEFLVSFYNNEISEKSEIFDDQFSVERPDGSNFTLKIRSTKLEDSAMYFCASLKPGQGSEAFFGQGTRLTVV.

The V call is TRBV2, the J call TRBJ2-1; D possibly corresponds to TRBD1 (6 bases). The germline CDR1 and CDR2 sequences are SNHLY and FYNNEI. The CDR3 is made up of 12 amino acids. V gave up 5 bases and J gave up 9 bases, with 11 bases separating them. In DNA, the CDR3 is TGTGCCAGCAGTACAGGGTTAGGTGAGCAGTTCTTC. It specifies CASSTGLGEQFF.

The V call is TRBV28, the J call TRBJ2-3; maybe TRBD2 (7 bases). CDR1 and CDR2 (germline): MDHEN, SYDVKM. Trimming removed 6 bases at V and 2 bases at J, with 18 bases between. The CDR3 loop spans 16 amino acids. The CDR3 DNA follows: TGTGCCAGCAGGAAACGGGGGGCGAAAGCCACAGATACGCAGTATTTT. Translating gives CASRKRGAKATDTQYF.

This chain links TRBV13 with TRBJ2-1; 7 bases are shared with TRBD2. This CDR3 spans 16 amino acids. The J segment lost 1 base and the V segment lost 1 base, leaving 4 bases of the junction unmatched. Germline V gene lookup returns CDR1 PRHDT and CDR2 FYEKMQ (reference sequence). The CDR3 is CASSLVRGSSYNEQFF. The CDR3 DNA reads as TGTGCCAGCAGCTTAGTGCGCGGGAGTTCCTACAATGAGCAGTTCTTC.

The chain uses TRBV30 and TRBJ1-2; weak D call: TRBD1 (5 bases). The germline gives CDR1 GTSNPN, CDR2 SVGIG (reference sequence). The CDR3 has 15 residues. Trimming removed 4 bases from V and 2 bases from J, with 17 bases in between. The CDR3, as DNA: TGTGCCTGGACCCCCGCGGGACCCCTCAACTATGGCTACACCTTC. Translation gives CAWTPAGPLNYGYTF.

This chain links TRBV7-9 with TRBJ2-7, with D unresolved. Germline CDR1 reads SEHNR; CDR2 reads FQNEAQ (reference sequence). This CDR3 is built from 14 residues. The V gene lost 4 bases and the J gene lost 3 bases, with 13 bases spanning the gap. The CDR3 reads CASSSFDTYYEQYF. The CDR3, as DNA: TGTGCCAGCAGCTCCTTTGACACATACTACGAGCAGTACTTC.

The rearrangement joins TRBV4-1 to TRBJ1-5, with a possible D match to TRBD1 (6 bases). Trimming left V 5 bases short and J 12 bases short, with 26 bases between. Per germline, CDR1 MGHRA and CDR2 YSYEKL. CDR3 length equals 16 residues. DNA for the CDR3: TGCGCCAGCAGCACTCACCGGGACAAGTCCCCTAGGTACCAGCATTTT. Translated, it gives CASSTHRDKSPRYQHF.

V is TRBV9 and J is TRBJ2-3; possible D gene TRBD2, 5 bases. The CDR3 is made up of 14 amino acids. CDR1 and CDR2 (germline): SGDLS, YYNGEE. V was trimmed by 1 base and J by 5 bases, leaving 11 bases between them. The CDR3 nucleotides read TGTGCCAGCAGCGTACATTCGGAGGAAGATACGCAGTATTTT. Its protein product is CASSVHSEEDTQYF.

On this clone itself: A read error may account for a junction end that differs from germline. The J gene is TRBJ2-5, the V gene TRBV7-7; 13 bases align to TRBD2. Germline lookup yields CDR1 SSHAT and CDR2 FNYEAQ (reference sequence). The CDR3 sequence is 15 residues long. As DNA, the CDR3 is TGTGCTAGCAGCATGGGACTAGCGGGGCCAGAGACCCAGTACTTC. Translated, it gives CASSMGLAGPETQYF.

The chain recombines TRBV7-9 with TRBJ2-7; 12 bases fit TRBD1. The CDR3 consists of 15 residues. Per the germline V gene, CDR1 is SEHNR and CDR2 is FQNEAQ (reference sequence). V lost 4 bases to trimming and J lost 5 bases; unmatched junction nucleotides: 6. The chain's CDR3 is CASSSGQGASDEQYF. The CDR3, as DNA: TGTGCCAGCAGCTCGGGACAGGGGGCATCCGACGAGCAGTACTTC.

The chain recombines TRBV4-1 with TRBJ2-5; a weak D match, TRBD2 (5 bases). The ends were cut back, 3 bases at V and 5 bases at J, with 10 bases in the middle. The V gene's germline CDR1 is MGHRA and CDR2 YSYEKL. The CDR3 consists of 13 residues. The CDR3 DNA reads TGCGCCAGCAGCCAGTGGAGGTCTGAGACCCAGTACTTC. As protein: CASSQWRSETQYF.

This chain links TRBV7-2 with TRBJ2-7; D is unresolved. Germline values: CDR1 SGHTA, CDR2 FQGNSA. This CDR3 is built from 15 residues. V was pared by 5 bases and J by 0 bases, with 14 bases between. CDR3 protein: CASSPPPMSSYEQYF. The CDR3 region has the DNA TGTGCCAGCAGCCCCCCCCCTATGTCCTCCTACGAGCAGTACTTC.

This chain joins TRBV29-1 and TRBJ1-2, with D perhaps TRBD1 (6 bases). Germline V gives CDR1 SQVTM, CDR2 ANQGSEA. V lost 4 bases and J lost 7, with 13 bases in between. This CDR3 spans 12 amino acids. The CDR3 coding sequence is TGCAGCGTTGTCGTGGGGGCAGGTGGCTACACCTTC. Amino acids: CSVVVGAGGYTF.

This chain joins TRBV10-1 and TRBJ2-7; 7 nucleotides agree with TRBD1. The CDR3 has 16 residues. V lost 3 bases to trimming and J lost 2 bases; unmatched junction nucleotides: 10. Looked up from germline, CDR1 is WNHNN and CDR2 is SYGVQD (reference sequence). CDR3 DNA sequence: TGCGCCAGCAGTGACACGGGACAGCCCCGAGCCTACGAGCAGTACTTC. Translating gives CASSDTGQPRAYEQYF.

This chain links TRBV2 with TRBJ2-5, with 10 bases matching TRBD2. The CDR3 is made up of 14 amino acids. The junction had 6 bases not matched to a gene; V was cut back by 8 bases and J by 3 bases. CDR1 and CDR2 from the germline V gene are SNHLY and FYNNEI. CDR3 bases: TGTGCCAGCGGTATAGCGGGAGGCAAAGAGACCCAGTACTTC. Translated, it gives CASGIAGGKETQYF. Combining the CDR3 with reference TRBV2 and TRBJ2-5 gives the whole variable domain EPEVTQTPSHQVTQMGQEVILRCVPISNHLYFYWYRQILGQKVEFLVSFYNNEISEKSEIFDDQFSVERPDGSNFTLKIRSTKLEDSAMYFCASGIAGGKETQYFGPGTRLLVL.

CDR3 nucleotides: TGTGCCAGCAGCGTAGGTCGTAGGGGCGGAAACACCATATATTTT. This encodes CASSVGRRGGNTIYF. V gene TRBV9 combines with J gene TRBJ1-3; maybe TRBD1 (5 bases). V was pared by 0 bases and J by 4 bases, with 11 bases between. This CDR3 has 15 amino acids. Germline V gene lookup returns CDR1 SGDLS and CDR2 YYNGEE. The variable domain in full, completed from reference TRBV9 and TRBJ1-3, reads DSGVTQTPKHLITATGQRVTLRCSPRSGDLSVYWYQQSLDQGLQFLIQYYNGEERAKGNILERFSAQQFPDLHSELNLSSLELGDSALYFCASSVGRRGGNTIYFGEGSWLTVV.

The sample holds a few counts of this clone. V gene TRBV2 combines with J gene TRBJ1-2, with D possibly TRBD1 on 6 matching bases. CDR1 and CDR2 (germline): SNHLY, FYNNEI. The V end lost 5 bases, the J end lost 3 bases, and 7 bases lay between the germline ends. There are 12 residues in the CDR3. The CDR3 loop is CASSPGDYGYTF. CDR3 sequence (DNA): TGTGCCAGCAGTCCAGGGGACTATGGCTACACCTTC.

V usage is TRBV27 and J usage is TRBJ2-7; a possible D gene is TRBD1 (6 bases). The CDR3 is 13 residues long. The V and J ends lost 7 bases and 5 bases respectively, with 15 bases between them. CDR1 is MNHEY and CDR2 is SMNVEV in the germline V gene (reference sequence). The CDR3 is CASNTDSSNEQYF. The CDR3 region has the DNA TGTGCCAGCAACACGGACAGTTCCAACGAGCAGTACTTC.